What follows are 23 T cell receptor beta chains derived from one specimen sequenced in a study of control samples from healthy donors and cancer patients (dated by TCRdb to 2020 to 2022). Library prep was done by the immunoSEQ multiplex PCR assay. TCRdb took this table from immuneACCESS and kept in-frame rearrangements with V and J called. Such tables lack part of the clones; where checked against another copy, unresolved V genes explain under half of the gap, and the rest is unexplained. A total of some 150,000 clones appear in this sample, approximately 91% of them only once. 3.2% of the sample belongs to the ten largest clones. What was sequenced was blood. All receptors come from a man between 25 and 39 years old in good health.

The rearrangement links TRBV12-3 or TRBV12-4 to TRBJ1-1; D is ambiguous. The CDR3 sequence is 13 residues long. The V and J ends lost 6 bases and 0 bases respectively, with 8 bases between them. The CDR3 spells CASRRTVNTEAFF. CDR3 coding DNA: TGTGCCAGCAGACGGACGGTGAACACTGAAGCTTTCTTT.

This chain joins TRBV6-5 and TRBJ1-1, with TRBD1 matching 10 bases. Germline V gene sequence: CDR1 MNHEY, CDR2 SVGAGI. The CDR3 sequence is 15 residues long. V trimming: 5 bases; J trimming: 4 bases; junction bases outside the gene matches: 7. CDR3 nucleotides: TGTGCCAGCAGTCCGTGGACAGGGGGTGGCACTGAAGCTTTCTTT. Translating gives CASSPWTGGGTEAFF.

The J gene is TRBJ1-4, the V gene TRBV7-9; possibly TRBD1 for D (5 bases). Trimming shortened V by 5 bases and J by 8 bases, and 12 bases separated the two germline ends. Germline V gives CDR1 SEHNR, CDR2 FQNEAQ (reference sequence). The CDR3 is made up of 13 amino acids. The CDR3 bases are TGTGCCAGCAGCCCCGTGGGGCGGGAAAAACTGTTTTTT. Translation gives CASSPVGREKLFF.

The chain combines TRBV6-6 with TRBJ1-2; TRBD1 agrees at 7 bases. The V gene end was trimmed by 6 bases and the J gene end by 4 bases; junction bases not matched to a gene: 11. The CDR3 length is 15 residues. Germline V CDR1 and CDR2: MNHNY, SVGAGI (reference sequence). Written as DNA, the CDR3 is TGTGCCAGCAGCAACGACAGGGTTGGTACCTATGGCTACACCTTC. Translated: CASSNDRVGTYGYTF.

This clone has a handful of counts. This rearrangement joins TRBV19 to TRBJ1-1; D might be TRBD1 (6 bases). V dropped 7 bases and J dropped 3 bases, with 21 bases sitting between them. The CDR3 length is 16 residues. Germline CDR1 reads LNHDA; CDR2 reads SQIVND (reference sequence). CDR3 sequence: CASTRTRGRRDTEAFF. CDR3 DNA: TGTGCCAGTACCCGGACCCGGGGGCGACGGGACACTGAAGCTTTCTTT.

V is TRBV7-9 and J is TRBJ1-3; TRBD1 is a possible D gene (5 bases). The CDR3 length is 15 residues. V lost 1 base, J lost 4 bases, and 11 bases lay in between. Germline lookup yields CDR1 SEHNR and CDR2 FQNEAQ (reference sequence). The CDR3 DNA reads TGTGCCAGCAGCTTAGAACGGGGGACCGGAAACACCATATATTTT. Protein product: CASSLERGTGNTIYF.

V gene TRBV5-1 combines with J gene TRBJ1-1; 7 positions agree with TRBD1. Trimming removed 0 bases from V and 1 base from J; junction bases left unmatched: 6. Germline values: CDR1 SGHRS, CDR2 YFSETQ. The CDR3 loop spans 16 amino acids. The DNA for the CDR3 is TGCGCCAGCAGCTTGGTAGGGGGCGGTCGGAACACTGAAGCTTTCTTT. Protein: CASSLVGGGRNTEAFF.

This clone was seen only once. This chain links TRBV28 with TRBJ1-1, with D possibly matching TRBD1 (6 bases). Trimming left V 5 bases short and J 1 base short, with 14 bases between. Germline values: CDR1 MDHEN, CDR2 SYDVKM. The CDR3 spans 15 residues. CDR3 amino acids: CASSPRGHRNTEAFF. CDR3 nucleotide sequence: TGTGCCAGCAGTCCCCGGGGACATCGGAACACTGAAGCTTTCTTT.

The chain recombines TRBV27 with TRBJ1-5; possibly TRBD1 for D (5 bases). CDR3 length: 19 residues. V was pared by 6 bases and J by 5 bases, with 29 bases between. Germline values: CDR1 MNHEY, CDR2 SMNVEV (reference sequence). The CDR3 DNA is TGTGCCAGCAGACCCGGCGGCAGTCACTTCCAGGGTAGGGATCAGCCCCAGCATTTT. Translated, it gives CASRPGGSHFQGRDQPQHF.

CDR3 DNA: TGTGCCAGCAGCGTAGGAAATAAAGGGGGGGGCAATCAGCCCCAGCATTTT. Translation: CASSVGNKGGGNQPQHF. The chain carries TRBV9 and TRBJ1-5; TRBD1 might be the D (6 bases). The CDR3 has 17 amino acids. Germline-derived CDR1 and CDR2 are SGDLS and YYNGEE. Trimming stripped 0 bases from V and 2 bases from J, with 15 bases between.

This clone has only a few counts. V gene TRBV10-2 combines with J gene TRBJ2-2, with 11 bases lining up with TRBD1. The CDR3 runs to 16 residues. Germline CDR1 WSHSY, CDR2 SAAADI. V lost 6 bases, J lost 5 bases, and 8 bases stayed unmatched. The CDR3 loop is CASRDTGTGGTGELFF. The CDR3 DNA follows: TGCGCCAGCAGAGATACCGGGACAGGGGGGACCGGGGAGCTGTTTTTT.

The V and J genes are TRBV27 and TRBJ1-1, with D possibly TRBD1 on 5 matching bases. Between the trimmed V and J ends, which lost 6 bases and 5 bases, there was a span of 16 bases. The CDR3 runs 14 residues. CDR1 and CDR2 from the germline V gene are MNHEY and SMNVEV (reference sequence). The CDR3 DNA reads as TGTGCCAGCAGCAGTCGCCAGGGAGGGACTGAAGCTTTCTTT. It is translated as CASSSRQGGTEAFF.

J is TRBJ1-1 and V is TRBV5-1; no clear D gene. The germline V and J ends were trimmed by 0 bases and 2 bases, with 11 bases remaining between them. The CDR3 has 15 residues. The germline V gene has CDR1 SGHRS and CDR2 YFSETQ. The CDR3 protein is CASSLGFSTNTEAFF. The DNA of the CDR3 is TGCGCCAGCAGCTTGGGGTTTAGTACCAACACTGAAGCTTTCTTT.

V gene TRBV3-1 (or the pseudogene TRBV3-2) combines with J gene TRBJ2-2, with 13 bases aligning to TRBD2. The length of the CDR3 is 18 residues. V lost 4 bases to trimming and J lost 5 bases; unmatched junction nucleotides: 10. Germline loops: CDR1 LGHDT, CDR2 YNNKEL (reference sequence). The CDR3, as DNA: TGTGCCAGCAGCCCCACGTTGGGACTAGCGGGGATAACCGGGGAGCTGTTTTTT. Protein: CASSPTLGLAGITGELFF.

J is TRBJ2-5 and V is TRBV9; 8 nucleotides match TRBD1. The CDR3 has 15 amino acids. With 3 bases clipped from V and 5 bases from J, the junction kept 9 bases outside the gene matches. Germline V lookup: CDR1 SGDLS, CDR2 YYNGEE. CDR3 sequence (DNA): TGTGCCAGCAGCGCCCTCTCAGGGGGCTTGGAGACCCAGTACTTC. This gives the protein CASSALSGGLETQYF.

For this clone: Other DNA sequences in this sample translate to the same CDR3. The gene calls are TRBV7-9 and TRBJ1-3; D is unclear. Between the trimmed V and J ends, which lost 1 base and 4 bases, there was a span of 5 bases. The CDR3 loop spans 13 amino acids. CDR1 SEHNR and CDR2 FQNEAQ come from the germline V gene (reference sequence). The CDR3 region is CASSLDSGNTIYF. The CDR3 DNA is TGTGCCAGCAGCTTAGACAGCGGAAACACCATATATTTT.

The gene calls are TRBV9 and TRBJ1-5, with TRBD1 as a possible D gene (5 bases). Trimming removed 1 base at V and 3 bases at J, with 11 bases between. The CDR3 loop spans 15 amino acids. The germline V gene encodes CDR1 SGDLS and CDR2 YYNGEE. The CDR3 loop reads CASSVSSGNNQPQHF. CDR3 nucleotides: TGTGCCAGCAGCGTAAGTTCAGGGAACAATCAGCCCCAGCATTTT.

This clone appeared a single time. The rearrangement joins TRBV6-2 or TRBV6-3 to TRBJ2-7; D uncertain. V lost 6 bases and J 0 bases, leaving 6 bases between the germline ends. Germline V gene data show CDR1 as MNHEY and CDR2 as SVGEGT. The CDR3 sequence is 12 residues long. The CDR3, as DNA: TGTGCCAGCAGCCCAAACTCCTACGAGCAGTACTTC. Encoded protein: CASSPNSYEQYF.

CDR3 DNA sequence: TGTGCCAGTAGTGCCCGGACAGGGAGAGACACAGATACGCAGTATTTT. Its translation is CASSARTGRDTDTQYF. This chain links TRBV19 with TRBJ2-3; the match to TRBD1 covers 8 bases. With V trimmed by 5 bases and J by 2 bases, 9 bases remained unmatched. This CDR3 is 16 amino acids long. Germline V lookup: CDR1 LNHDA, CDR2 SQIVND (reference sequence).

This chain joins TRBV11-2 and TRBJ1-2, with TRBD1 as a possible D gene (5 bases). Looked up from germline, CDR1 is SGHAT and CDR2 is FQNNGV. The germline V and J ends were trimmed by 1 base and 2 bases, with 23 bases remaining between them. This CDR3 region has 19 residues. The DNA for the CDR3 is TGTGCCAGCAGCTTAGCTTTTCGGGCGGGAAAAAGGGGAAACTATGGCTACACCTTC. This encodes CASSLAFRAGKRGNYGYTF.

The genes are TRBV6-5 and TRBJ1-1; TRBD1 might be the D (5 bases). Germline V gene sequence: CDR1 MNHEY, CDR2 SVGAGI. Deletions cut 10 bases from V and 1 base from J, with 16 bases between. This CDR3 is 14 amino acids long. CDR3 region: CATGAGLGNTEAFF. The CDR3 DNA is TGTGCCACCGGGGCCGGCCTGGGGAACACTGAAGCTTTCTTT.

The rearrangement links TRBV29-1 to TRBJ1-2; 7 nucleotides line up with TRBD1. In germline, CDR1 is SQVTM, CDR2 ANQGSEA. The trim removed 0 bases at V and 4 bases at J, leaving 5 bases unmatched. This CDR3 contains 14 residues. CDR3 in DNA: TGCAGCGTTGAAGAGGCGGGACAGCGCTATGGCTACACCTTC. This gives the protein CSVEEAGQRYGYTF. Supplemented by reference TRBV29-1 and TRBJ1-2, the full variable domain reads SAVISQKPSRDICQRGTSLTIQCQVDSQVTMMFWYRQQPGQSLTLIATANQGSEATYESGFVIDKFPISRPNLTFSTLTVSNMSPEDSSIYLCSVEEAGQRYGYTFGSGTRLTVV.

This chain uses TRBV9 with TRBJ1-2, with a possible D match to TRBD1 (6 bases). There are 15 residues in the CDR3. V was shortened by 3 bases and J by 2 bases, with 14 bases between the two germline ends. Germline CDR1 reads SGDLS; CDR2 reads YYNGEE. DNA of the CDR3: TGTGCCAGCAGCGCCGGGGGGGGCGGCAACTATGGCTACACCTTC. It translates to CASSAGGGGNYGYTF.